This TCR beta chain was recorded in a study of shared clonotypes between healthy human individuals. At the deep level, the assay was run. Data came from immunoSEQ multiplex PCR; TCRdb stores just in-frame clones and leaves some out. Altogether about 2 million clones are present, approximately 95% being singletons, with the ten largest covering around 0.13%. CDR1 KGHSH and CDR2 LQKENI come from the germline V gene. With 6 bases removed from V and 6 bases from J, the gap between germline ends came to 17 bases. This CDR3 has 14 residues. The sequenced material came from naive CD4+ T cells sorted from blood. Subset given: CD45RA+ positively selected. The clonotype comes from a young man in good health. V gene TRBV18 combines with J gene TRBJ1-1; no reliable D call. This chain's CDR3 is CASSKGTEGSEAFF. The CDR3 DNA sequence: TGTGCCAGCTCGAAGGGAACGGAGGGCTCTGAAGCTTTCTTT.